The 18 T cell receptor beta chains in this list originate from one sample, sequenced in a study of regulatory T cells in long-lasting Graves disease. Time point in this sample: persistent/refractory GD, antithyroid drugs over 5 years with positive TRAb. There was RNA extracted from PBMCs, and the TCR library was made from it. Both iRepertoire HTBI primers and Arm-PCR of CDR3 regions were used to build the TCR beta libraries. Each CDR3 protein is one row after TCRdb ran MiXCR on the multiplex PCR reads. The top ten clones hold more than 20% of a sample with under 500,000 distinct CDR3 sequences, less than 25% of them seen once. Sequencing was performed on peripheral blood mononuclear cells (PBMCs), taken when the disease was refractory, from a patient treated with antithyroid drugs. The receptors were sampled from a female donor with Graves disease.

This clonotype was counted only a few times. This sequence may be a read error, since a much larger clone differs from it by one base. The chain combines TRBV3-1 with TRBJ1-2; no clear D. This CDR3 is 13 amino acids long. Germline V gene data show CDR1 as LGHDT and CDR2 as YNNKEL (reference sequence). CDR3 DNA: TGTGTCAGCAGCCAAGTTGGTAACTATGGCTACACCTTC. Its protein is CVSSQVGNYGYTF. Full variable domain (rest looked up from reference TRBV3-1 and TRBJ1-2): DTAVSQTPKYLVTQMGNDKSIKCEQNLGHDTMYWYKQDSKKFLKIMFSYNNKELIINETVPNRFSPKSPDKAHLNLHINSLELGDSAVYFCVSSQVGNYGYTFGSGTRLTVV.

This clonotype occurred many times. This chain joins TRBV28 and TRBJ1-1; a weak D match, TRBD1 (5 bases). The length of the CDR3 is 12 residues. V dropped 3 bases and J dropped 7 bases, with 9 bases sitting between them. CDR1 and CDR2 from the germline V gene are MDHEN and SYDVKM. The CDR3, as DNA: TGTGCCAGCAGTTTCCGGGGGGGTGAAGCTTTCTTT. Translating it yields CASSFRGGEAFF.

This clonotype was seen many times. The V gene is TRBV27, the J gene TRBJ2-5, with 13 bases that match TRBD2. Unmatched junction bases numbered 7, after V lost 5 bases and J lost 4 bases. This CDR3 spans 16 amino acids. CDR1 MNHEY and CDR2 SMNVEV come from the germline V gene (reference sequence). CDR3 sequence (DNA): TGTGCCAGCAGTCTTGGGACTAGCGGGGACCTAGAGACCCAGTACTTC. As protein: CASSLGTSGDLETQYF.

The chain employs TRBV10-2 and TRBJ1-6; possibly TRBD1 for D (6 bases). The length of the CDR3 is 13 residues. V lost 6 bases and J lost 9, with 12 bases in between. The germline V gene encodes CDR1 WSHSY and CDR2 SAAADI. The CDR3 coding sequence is TGCGCCAGCAGACAGGGATATTCTTCACCCCTCCACTTT. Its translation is CASRQGYSSPLHF.

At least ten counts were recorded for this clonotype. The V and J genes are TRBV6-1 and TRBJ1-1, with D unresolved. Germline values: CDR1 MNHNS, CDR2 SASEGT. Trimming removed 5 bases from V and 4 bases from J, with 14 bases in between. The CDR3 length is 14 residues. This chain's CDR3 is CASSRTAPATEAFF. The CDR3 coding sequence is TGTGCCAGCAGTCGGACGGCCCCGGCCACTGAAGCTTTCTTT.

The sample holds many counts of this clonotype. CDR3 sequence: CASSLMEGAQPQHF. The CDR3 coding sequence is TGTGCCAGCAGCTTAATGGAGGGGGCTCAGCCCCAGCATTTT. The chain has TRBV7-6 and TRBJ1-5; TRBD1 aligns across 7 bases. Germline assignment: CDR1 SGHVS and CDR2 FNYEAQ. The trim removed 2 bases at V and 6 bases at J, leaving 4 bases unmatched. The CDR3 covers 14 residues.

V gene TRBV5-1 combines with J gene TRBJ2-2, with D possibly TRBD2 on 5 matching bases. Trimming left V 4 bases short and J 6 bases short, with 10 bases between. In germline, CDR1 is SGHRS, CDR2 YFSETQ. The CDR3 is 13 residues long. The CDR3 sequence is CASSPGGAGELFF. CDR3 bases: TGCGCCAGCAGCCCTGGAGGCGCCGGGGAGCTGTTTTTT.

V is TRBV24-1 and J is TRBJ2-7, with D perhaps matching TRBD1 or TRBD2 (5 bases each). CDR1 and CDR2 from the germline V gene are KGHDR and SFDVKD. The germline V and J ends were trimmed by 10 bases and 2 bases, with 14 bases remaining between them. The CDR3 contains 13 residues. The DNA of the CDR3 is TGTGCCACAGGGGCGTTGGGACCCTACGAGCAGTACTTC. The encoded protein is CATGALGPYEQYF.

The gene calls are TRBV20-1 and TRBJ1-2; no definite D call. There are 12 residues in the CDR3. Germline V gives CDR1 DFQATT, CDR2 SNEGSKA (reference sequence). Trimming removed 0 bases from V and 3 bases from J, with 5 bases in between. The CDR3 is CSAREGDYGYTF. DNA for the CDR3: TGCAGTGCTAGAGAAGGTGACTATGGCTACACCTTC.

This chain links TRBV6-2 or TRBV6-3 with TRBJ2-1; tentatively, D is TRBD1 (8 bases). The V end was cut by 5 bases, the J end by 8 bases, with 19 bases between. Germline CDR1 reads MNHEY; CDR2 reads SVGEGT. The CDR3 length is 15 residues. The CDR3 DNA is TGTGCCAGCAGTCCCGGACTAGGGACAGGCTATGAGCAGTTCTTC. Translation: CASSPGLGTGYEQFF.

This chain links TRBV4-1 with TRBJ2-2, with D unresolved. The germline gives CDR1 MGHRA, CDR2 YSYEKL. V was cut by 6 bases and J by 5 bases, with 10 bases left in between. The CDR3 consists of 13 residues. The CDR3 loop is CASRASLTGELFF. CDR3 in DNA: TGCGCCAGCAGAGCAAGTTTAACCGGGGAGCTGTTTTTT.

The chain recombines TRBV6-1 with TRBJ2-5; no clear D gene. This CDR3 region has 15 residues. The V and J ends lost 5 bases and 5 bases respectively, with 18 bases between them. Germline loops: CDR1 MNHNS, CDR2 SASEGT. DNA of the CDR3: TGTGCCAGCAGTAAGGCCGTAGAAGCTGCGGAGACCCAGTACTTC. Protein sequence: CASSKAVEAAETQYF.

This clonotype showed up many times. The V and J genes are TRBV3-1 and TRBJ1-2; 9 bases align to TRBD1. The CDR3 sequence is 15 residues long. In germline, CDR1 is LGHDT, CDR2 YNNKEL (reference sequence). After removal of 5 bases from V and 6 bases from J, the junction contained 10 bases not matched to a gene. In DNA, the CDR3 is TGTGCCAGCAGCTCAAGCACAGGGACAGGGCATGGCTACACCTTC. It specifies CASSSSTGTGHGYTF.

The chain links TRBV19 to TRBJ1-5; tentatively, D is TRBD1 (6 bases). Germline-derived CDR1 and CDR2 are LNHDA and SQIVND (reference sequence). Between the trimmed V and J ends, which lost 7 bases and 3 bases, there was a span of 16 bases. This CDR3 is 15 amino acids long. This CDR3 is CASIDRPGYNQPQHF. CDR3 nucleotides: TGTGCCAGTATTGACAGGCCGGGGTACAATCAGCCCCAGCATTTT.

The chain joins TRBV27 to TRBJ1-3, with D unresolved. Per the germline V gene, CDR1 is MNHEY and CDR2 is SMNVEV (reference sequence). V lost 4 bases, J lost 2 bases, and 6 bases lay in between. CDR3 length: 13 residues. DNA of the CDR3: TGTGCCAGCAGTTCACCGGCTGGAAACACCATATATTTT. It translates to CASSSPAGNTIYF.

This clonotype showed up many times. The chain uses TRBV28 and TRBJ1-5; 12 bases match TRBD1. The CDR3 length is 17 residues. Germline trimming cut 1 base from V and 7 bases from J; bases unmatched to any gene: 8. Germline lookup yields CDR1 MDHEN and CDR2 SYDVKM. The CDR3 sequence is CASSLFRGQGARQPQHF. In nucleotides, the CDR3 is TGTGCCAGCAGTTTATTTCGGGGACAGGGGGCACGGCAGCCCCAGCATTTT.

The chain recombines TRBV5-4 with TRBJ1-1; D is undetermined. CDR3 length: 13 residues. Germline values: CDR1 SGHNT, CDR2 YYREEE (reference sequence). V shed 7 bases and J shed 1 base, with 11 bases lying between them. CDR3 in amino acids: CASAYTPNTEAFF. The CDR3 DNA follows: TGTGCCAGCGCATATACACCGAACACTGAAGCTTTCTTT. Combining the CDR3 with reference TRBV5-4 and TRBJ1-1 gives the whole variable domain ETGVTQSPTHLIKTRGQQVTLRCSSQSGHNTVSWYQQALGQGPQFIFQYYREEENGRGNFPPRFSGLQFPNYSSELNVNALELDDSALYLCASAYTPNTEAFFGQGTRLTVV.

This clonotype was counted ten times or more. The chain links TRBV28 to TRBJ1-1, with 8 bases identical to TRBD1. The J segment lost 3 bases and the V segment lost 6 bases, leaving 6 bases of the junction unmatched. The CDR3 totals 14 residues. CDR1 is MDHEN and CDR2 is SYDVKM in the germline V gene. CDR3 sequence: CASSTQGGDTEAFF. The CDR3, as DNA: TGTGCCAGCAGCACACAGGGGGGGGACACTGAAGCTTTCTTT.